This T cell receptor (beta chain) is from a study of Ad26.COV2.S vaccination and SARS-CoV-2 variants. Clones were sequenced by immunoSEQ multiplex PCR, and TCRdb holds only the in-frame ones, with some missing. Of about 400,000 clones listed, 89% are singletons. Documented treatment: 15 to 20 received Ad26.COV2.S at low or high dose, single or two shots; roughly 5 received placebo; per-sample allocation not given. At day 63 after the first vaccine or placebo injection, samples were drawn. V shed 2 bases and J 7 bases; nucleotides not matched to a gene: 8. This CDR3 contains 16 residues. Germline CDR1 is LGHNA and CDR2 is YNFKEQ.

The genes are TRBV4-2 and TRBJ2-1; 10 bases map to TRBD2. This receptor was obtained from a person aged 18-60 years who received the Ad26.COV2.S COVID-19 vaccine or a placebo. This specimen consisted of peripheral blood, obtained in a trial of Ad26.COV2.S vaccine versus placebo. For the CDR3, the DNA is TGTGCCAGCAGCCAAATTTCGGCTAGCGGGAGAAATGAGCAGTTCTTC. Its translation: CASSQISASGRNEQFF.